These 22 T cell receptor beta chains share one sample of origin, sequenced in a study of shared clonotypes between healthy human individuals. This table comes from immunoSEQ multiplex PCR, and its TCRdb copy is limited to in-frame clones, with some not included. The sample has approximately 710,000 clones, around 90% seen once; the top ten hold about 34%. The sequencing input was memory CD8+ T cells from PBMCs. Documented subset: CD45RO+ cells pooled with CCR7-negative TemRA cells. Receptor source: a man aged 18 to 30 in good health. Some clones in this sample may be carry-over from other donors' samples.

This rearrangement joins TRBV10-3 to TRBJ1-5; D uncertain. Germline CDR1 reads ENHRY; CDR2 reads SYGVKD. V shed 3 bases and J shed 3 bases, with 9 bases lying between them. The CDR3 totals 14 residues. The CDR3 DNA sequence: TGTGCCATCAGTGACCTCAATCCCAATCAGCCCCAGCATTTT. It specifies CAISDLNPNQPQHF.

The chain employs TRBV7-8 and TRBJ2-7; 10 bases are a match to TRBD2. Germline trimming cut 4 bases from V and 3 bases from J; bases unmatched to any gene: 6. Germline V lookup: CDR1 SGHVS, CDR2 FQNEAQ. This CDR3 is built from 15 residues. CDR3 bases: TGTGCCAGCAGCTCAGAGCGGGAGGGAGACTACGAGCAGTACTTC. Translating it yields CASSSEREGDYEQYF.

V and J are TRBV19 and TRBJ1-1; 7 bases fit TRBD1. Germline assignment: CDR1 LNHDA and CDR2 SQIVND (reference sequence). This CDR3 contains 14 residues. Trimming cost V 2 bases and J 6 bases; bases outside gene matches: 6. CDR3 bases: TGTGCCAGTAGTATACCCCGGGACAGACCTGAAGCTTTCTTT. Residues: CASSIPRDRPEAFF.

CDR3 sequence: CASSYAGTGPNEQFF. Written as DNA, the CDR3 is TGTGCCAGCAGTTATGCCGGGACAGGGCCTAATGAGCAGTTCTTC. This rearrangement joins TRBV11-2 to TRBJ2-1, with 9 bases fitting TRBD1. The germline V gene has CDR1 SGHAT and CDR2 FQNNGV. Unmatched junction bases numbered 10, after V lost 6 bases and J lost 7 bases. CDR3 length: 15 residues.

The chain carries TRBV5-1 and TRBJ1-1, with D perhaps matching TRBD1 (5 bases). This CDR3 is 14 amino acids long. Germline CDR1 SGHRS, CDR2 YFSETQ. Trimming removed 0 bases at V and 3 bases at J, with 9 bases between. CDR3 region: CASSLVMGDTEAFF. CDR3 coding DNA: TGCGCCAGCAGCTTGGTAATGGGGGACACTGAAGCTTTCTTT. The complete variable domain, with remaining parts taken from reference TRBV5-1 and TRBJ1-1, reads KAGVTQTPRYLIKTRGQQVTLSCSPISGHRSVSWYQQTPGQGLQFLFEYFSETQRNKGNFPGRFSGRQFSNSRSEMNVSTLELGDSALYLCASSLVMGDTEAFFGQGTRLTVV.

The J gene is TRBJ1-2, the V gene TRBV9; D possibly corresponds to TRBD1 (5 bases). Between the trimmed V and J ends, which lost 0 bases and 0 bases, there was a span of 6 bases. There are 14 residues in the CDR3. Germline V gene sequence: CDR1 SGDLS, CDR2 YYNGEE. The CDR3 DNA sequence: TGTGCCAGCAGCGTAGAGGACACTAACTATGGCTACACCTTC. This gives the protein CASSVEDTNYGYTF.

The chain has TRBV2 and TRBJ2-3, with 9 bases matching TRBD1. The CDR3 is 11 amino acids. Germline values: CDR1 SNHLY, CDR2 FYNNEI. V was pared by 8 bases and J by 14 bases, with 8 bases of the junction left unmatched. As DNA, the CDR3 is TGTGCCAGCCTCACACAGGGGGCGGTGTATTTT. This gives the protein CASLTQGAVYF.

This chain joins TRBV7-9 and TRBJ2-7; D remains ambiguous. The CDR3 has 14 residues. V lost 5 bases and J lost 4, with 15 bases in between. Germline V gene data show CDR1 as SEHNR and CDR2 as FQNEAQ (reference sequence). The CDR3 sequence is CASSPWATPYEQYF. In DNA, the CDR3 is TGTGCCAGCAGCCCGTGGGCCACCCCATACGAGCAGTACTTC.

The chain combines TRBV9 with TRBJ1-4; D uncertain. The CDR3 length is 15 residues. CDR1 is SGDLS, CDR2 YYNGEE, per germline. V was shortened by 0 bases and J by 0 bases, with 6 bases between the two germline ends. The CDR3 region is CASSVGVATNEKLFF. The DNA for the CDR3 is TGTGCCAGCAGCGTAGGGGTTGCAACTAATGAAAAACTGTTTTTT.

Remarks on this clone: The sample carries other DNA sequences with the same CDR3. The rearrangement links TRBV28 to TRBJ1-2; D gene unclear. V lost 5 bases and J lost 2, with 3 bases in between. The CDR3 has 11 residues. Germline-derived CDR1 and CDR2 are MDHEN and SYDVKM. This CDR3 reads CASSPNYGYTF. In DNA, the CDR3 is TGTGCCAGCAGTCCGAACTATGGCTACACCTTC.

The chain couples TRBV13 to TRBJ1-2; 8 nucleotides agree with TRBD1. The J segment lost 2 bases and the V segment lost 0 bases, leaving 8 bases of the junction unmatched. This CDR3 is 17 amino acids long. CDR1 and CDR2 from the germline V gene are PRHDT and FYEKMQ (reference sequence). CDR3 in amino acids: CASSLGFPDRGNYGYTF. The CDR3 DNA reads as TGTGCCAGCAGCTTAGGCTTTCCTGACAGGGGCAACTATGGCTACACCTTC.

The V gene is TRBV4-1, the J gene TRBJ1-1; no reliable D call. The germline gives CDR1 MGHRA, CDR2 YSYEKL. This CDR3 region has 14 residues. Trimming cost V 4 bases and J 2 bases, with 11 bases left between them. The DNA for the CDR3 is TGCGCCAGCAGCCCCGCGAGGCCTAACACTGAAGCTTTCTTT. Translation gives CASSPARPNTEAFF.

This rearrangement joins TRBV2 to TRBJ2-1; 11 bases align to TRBD2. Per germline, CDR1 SNHLY and CDR2 FYNNEI. Trimming removed 11 bases from V and 4 bases from J; junction bases left unmatched: 10. The CDR3 is 15 residues long. The CDR3, as DNA: TGTGCCGGAAGCCGACTAGCGGGACCTTACAATGAGCAGTTCTTC. This encodes CAGSRLAGPYNEQFF. The complete variable domain, with remaining parts taken from reference TRBV2 and TRBJ2-1, reads EPEVTQTPSHQVTQMGQEVILRCVPISNHLYFYWYRQILGQKVEFLVSFYNNEISEKSEIFDDQFSVERPDGSNFTLKIRSTKLEDSAMYFCAGSRLAGPYNEQFFGPGTRLTVL.

This chain uses TRBV15 with TRBJ1-1; D is unclear. The CDR3 covers 12 residues. V was cut by 5 bases and J by 2 bases, with 6 bases left in between. Germline lookup yields CDR1 LNHNV and CDR2 YYDKDF (reference sequence). The CDR3 protein is CATSGPNTEAFF. The DNA of the CDR3 is TGTGCCACCAGCGGGCCTAACACTGAAGCTTTCTTT.

Comment on this clone: Germline and junction disagree at one end, which may indicate a read error. The chain joins TRBV11-2 to TRBJ2-5; 11 nucleotides line up with TRBD2. The CDR3 is 17 amino acids. The V gene's germline CDR1 is SGHAT and CDR2 FQNNGV. The CDR3: CASTSGSFVATQETQYF. The CDR3 region has the DNA TGTGCAAGCACTAGCGGGAGTTTTGTCGCGACGCAAGAGACCCAGTACTTC.

The V gene is TRBV10-3, the J gene TRBJ2-7; no clear D gene. CDR1 and CDR2 from the germline V gene are ENHRY and SYGVKD. The CDR3 length is 16 residues. Trimming removed 8 bases at V and 1 base at J, with 21 bases between. The CDR3, as DNA: TGTGCCATCCCTTCGGCCAAGGGAAGTGGTTCCTACGAGCAGTACTTC. Protein product: CAIPSAKGSGSYEQYF.

The chain couples TRBV9 to TRBJ2-7, with 10 bases identical to TRBD2. The V gene end was trimmed by 3 bases and the J gene end by 4 bases; junction bases not matched to a gene: 7. The CDR3 is 15 amino acids. Germline values: CDR1 SGDLS, CDR2 YYNGEE. CDR3 amino acids: CASSALAGARYEQYF. CDR3 DNA: TGTGCCAGCAGCGCTCTAGCGGGAGCGAGGTACGAGCAGTACTTC.

J is TRBJ1-1 and V is TRBV4-1; a possible D gene is TRBD1 (5 bases). Germline lookup yields CDR1 MGHRA and CDR2 YSYEKL. V dropped 2 bases and J dropped 0 bases, with 10 bases sitting between them. CDR3 length: 15 amino acids. DNA of the CDR3: TGCGCCAGCAGCCAACATGACAGCATGAACACTGAAGCTTTCTTT. Translation: CASSQHDSMNTEAFF.

V gene TRBV9 combines with J gene TRBJ2-7; D is possibly TRBD2 (6 bases). V gave up 4 bases and J gave up 8 bases, with 19 bases separating them. CDR3 length: 14 amino acids. Germline CDR1 and CDR2: SGDLS and YYNGEE. CDR3 residues: CASSPHSTLAQQYF. In DNA, the CDR3 is TGTGCCAGCAGCCCACACTCTACACTAGCCCAGCAGTACTTC.

The chain has TRBV7-6 and TRBJ2-2; 12 bases agree with TRBD2. The germline V gene encodes CDR1 SGHVS and CDR2 FNYEAQ. Germline trimming cut 4 bases from V and 6 bases from J; bases unmatched to any gene: 0. The CDR3 covers 14 residues. In DNA form, the CDR3 reads TGTGCCAGCAGCTCTAGCGGGAGGGCCGGGGAGCTGTTTTTT. Translation gives CASSSSGRAGELFF.

Turning to this clone: This sample also contains other DNA sequences that code for the same CDR3. The V and J genes are TRBV5-4 and TRBJ2-7; D gene uncertain. V was cut by 0 bases and J by 2 bases, with 6 bases left in between. From germline, CDR1 is SGHNT and CDR2 YYREEE (reference sequence). The CDR3 runs to 13 residues. DNA for the CDR3: TGTGCCAGCAGCTTGGGACGGACCTACGAGCAGTACTTC. Translating it yields CASSLGRTYEQYF.

The chain joins TRBV11-1 to TRBJ2-2; 7 bases are shared with TRBD1. With 8 bases clipped from V and 1 base from J, the junction kept 1 base outside the gene matches. Germline V lookup: CDR1 SGHAT, CDR2 FQDESV (reference sequence). This CDR3 has 13 amino acids. CDR3 DNA: TGTGCCAGCCGACAGGGGAACACCGGGGAGCTGTTTTTT. Amino acid sequence: CASRQGNTGELFF.